This TCR beta chain was observed in a study of blood T cell repertoires in COVID-19. The CDR3 loop spans 13 amino acids. Trimming cost V 4 bases and J 15 bases; bases outside gene matches: 6. Per the germline V gene, CDR1 is MNHEY and CDR2 is SVGAGI. Here immunoSEQ multiplex PCR was the method, and the copy in TCRdb shows in-frame clones only, minus some. The table records some 280,000 clones, around 85% of them present only once. The chain is built from TRBV6-5 and TRBJ2-1; TRBD2 aligns across 13 bases. Material: peripheral blood. The TCR sequence derives from a woman aged 45-65 years with active or convalescent COVID-19. The chain's CDR3 is CASSFRTSGRLFF. The CDR3 DNA is TGTGCCAGCAGTTTCCGGACTAGCGGGAGACTGTTCTTC.